The next 27 T cell receptor beta chains were all read from a single sample in a study of early T cells in non-severe SARS-CoV-2 infection. TCRdb processed the 5' RACE reads anew with MiXCR; each CDR3 protein has one entry. The sample lists over 50,000 distinct CDR3 sequences; 8% to 10% were seen once. The sample taken for sequencing was whole blood. The source is an adult who was a healthcare worker with PCR-confirmed SARS-CoV-2 infection or an uninfected control (not recorded which).

This clonotype has at least ten counts. The V gene is TRBV20-1, the J gene TRBJ2-1, with no clear D. V lost 2 bases to trimming and J lost 7 bases, with 15 bases between them. Germline CDR1 reads DFQATT; CDR2 reads SNEGSKA (reference sequence). This CDR3 comprises 14 residues. The CDR3 DNA sequence: TGCAGTGCTAGATGGGGTATCTCGAGAAATGAGCAGTTCTTC. It encodes CSARWGISRNEQFF.

This clonotype appeared once. It may be a read error: a sequence one base away is much more abundant. The rearrangement uses TRBV5-6 and TRBJ2-7, with D unresolved. The CDR3 has 12 amino acids. Germline assignment: CDR1 SGHDT and CDR2 YYEEEE. CDR3 in DNA: TGTGCCAACAGCTCGCAGACCTACGAGCAGTACTTC. Translation: CANSSQTYEQYF.

Here the CDR3 DNA reads TGCAGCGCCCGAAGGGGGAGCTCCTACGAGCAGTACTTC. It yields the protein CSARRGSSYEQYF. V is TRBV29-1 and J is TRBJ2-7, with TRBD1 as a possible D gene (6 bases). Deletions cut 7 bases from V and 0 bases from J, with 13 bases between. In germline, CDR1 is SQVTM, CDR2 ANQGSEA. The CDR3 runs 13 residues.

Remarks on this clonotype: Since a much larger clone is just one base distant, this may be a read error. This rearrangement joins TRBV29-1 to TRBJ1-5; D call uncertain. The CDR3 is made up of 14 amino acids. Looked up from germline, CDR1 is SQVTM and CDR2 is ANQGSEA. V gave up 6 bases and J gave up 4 bases, with 16 bases separating them. The CDR3 loop is CSVIDSSGNQPQHF. In DNA, the CDR3 is TGCAGCGTGATAGACTCTTCGGGGAATCAGCCCCAGCATTTT.

V gene TRBV10-2 combines with J gene TRBJ2-2, with 10 bases that match TRBD2. The V gene end was trimmed by 6 bases and the J gene end by 3 bases; junction bases not matched to a gene: 1. The germline CDR1 and CDR2 sequences are WSHSY and SAAADI. The CDR3 sequence is 14 residues long. The DNA of the CDR3 is TGCGCCAGCAGAGCGGGAGGGGACACCGGGGAGCTGTTTTTT. Residues: CASRAGGDTGELFF.

A few counts support this clonotype. The chain uses TRBV5-1 and TRBJ1-4; 10 positions agree with TRBD1. After removal of 3 bases from V and 15 bases from J, the junction contained 2 bases not matched to a gene. The length of the CDR3 is 11 residues. Germline V CDR1 and CDR2: SGHRS, YFSETQ. For the CDR3, the DNA is TGCGCCAGCAGCTCGGGACAGGGGTTGTTTTTT. Protein product: CASSSGQGLFF.

This clonotype was observed at least ten times. This chain uses TRBV15 with TRBJ2-7; D gene uncertain. V was clipped by 0 bases and J by 0 bases, with 9 bases between them. The CDR3 has 15 residues. Germline assignment: CDR1 LNHNV and CDR2 YYDKDF (reference sequence). CDR3 sequence reads: CATSREVHSSYEQYF. DNA of the CDR3: TGTGCCACCAGCAGAGAGGTCCACAGCTCCTACGAGCAGTACTTC.

Only a few counts were recorded for this clonotype. At one end, the junction sequence differs from germline, possibly due to a read error. The chain has TRBV11-2 and TRBJ2-5, with a weak D call TRBD2 (5 bases). Germline-derived CDR1 and CDR2 are SGHAT and FQNNGV. This CDR3 is 12 amino acids long. The CDR3 bases are TGTGCCAGCAGCCTCCCGGGGAAGACCGAGTACTTC. This codes for CASSLPGKTEYF. Variable domain in full (rest from reference TRBV11-2 and TRBJ2-5): EAGVAQSPRYKIIEKRQSVAFWCNPISGHATLYWYQQILGQGPKLLIQFQNNGVVDDSQLPKDRFSAERLKGVDSTLKIQPAKLEDSAVYLCASSLPGKTEYFGPGTRLLVL.

This clonotype was seen ten or more times. The genes are TRBV28 and TRBJ2-3, with 9 bases aligning to TRBD2. The CDR3 is 18 amino acids. With 3 bases clipped from V and 0 bases from J, the junction kept 10 bases outside the gene matches. CDR1 and CDR2 from the germline V gene are MDHEN and SYDVKM. CDR3 protein: CASSFSWTSASSTDTQYF. In DNA form, the CDR3 reads TGTGCCAGCAGTTTCTCTTGGACTAGCGCCTCTAGCACAGATACGCAGTATTTT.

A few counts support this clonotype. This chain uses TRBV11-2 with TRBJ2-7; D not resolved. Per germline, CDR1 SGHAT and CDR2 FQNNGV. Trimming cost V 1 base and J 5 bases, with 6 bases left between them. The CDR3 has 12 amino acids. DNA of the CDR3: TGTGCCAGCAGCTTAGCAGTGCACGAGCAGTACTTC. It yields the protein CASSLAVHEQYF.

This clonotype has only a few counts. V and J are TRBV12-3 or TRBV12-4 and TRBJ2-7; D not resolved. V lost 5 bases and J lost 3, with 11 bases in between. This CDR3 is built from 13 residues. The CDR3 sequence is CASSRLSSYEQYF. The CDR3 DNA follows: TGTGCCAGCAGTCGCCTCTCTAGCTACGAGCAGTACTTC.

This clonotype was counted between two and nine times. The chain couples TRBV27 to TRBJ2-5, with 7 bases matching TRBD2. The V gene end was trimmed by 5 bases and the J gene end by 5 bases; junction bases not matched to a gene: 11. This CDR3 is 15 amino acids long. Germline CDR1 and CDR2: MNHEY and SMNVEV (reference sequence). CDR3 in DNA: TGTGCCAGCAGTCCGGGACTGGGGAGGGCTGAGACCCAGTACTTC. The encoded protein is CASSPGLGRAETQYF.

Regarding this clonotype: At one end, the junction sequence differs from germline, possibly due to a read error. V gene TRBV20-1 combines with J gene TRBJ2-5; 8 bases align to TRBD2. Germline V gene lookup returns CDR1 DFQATT and CDR2 SNEGSKA (reference sequence). The length of the CDR3 is 17 residues. The CDR3 DNA is TGCAGTGCTAGATACAGGACTAGCTCTACTACCGGGCGGACCCACTACTTC. Translating gives CSARYRTSSTTGRTHYF.

The chain links TRBV6-5 to TRBJ2-5; possible D gene TRBD2, 6 bases. The V end was cut by 5 bases, the J end by 5 bases, with 15 bases between. CDR1 and CDR2 from the germline V gene are MNHEY and SVGAGI. This CDR3 spans 14 amino acids. This CDR3 is CASSHGWRAETQYF. CDR3 nucleotide sequence: TGTGCCAGCAGTCACGGGTGGAGGGCGGAGACCCAGTACTTC.

The chain has TRBV11-2 and TRBJ1-5, with D unclear. The CDR3 consists of 13 residues. The ends were cut back, 1 base at V and 7 bases at J, with 8 bases in the middle. Per germline, CDR1 SGHAT and CDR2 FQNNGV. CDR3 residues: CASSLVAGQPQHF. The CDR3 nucleotides read TGTGCCAGCAGCTTAGTCGCCGGGCAGCCCCAGCATTTT. Drawing the rest from reference TRBV11-2 and TRBJ1-5, the complete variable domain is EAGVAQSPRYKIIEKRQSVAFWCNPISGHATLYWYQQILGQGPKLLIQFQNNGVVDDSQLPKDRFSAERLKGVDSTLKIQPAKLEDSAVYLCASSLVAGQPQHFGDGTRLSIL.

By share of the sample, this clonotype is medium-sized. The CDR3 spells CASSSDTRKNEQFF. In DNA form, the CDR3 reads TGTGCCAGCAGCTCCGATACCCGCAAAAATGAGCAGTTCTTC. The chain links TRBV7-2 to TRBJ2-1; unclear D gene. Trimming pared 4 bases from V and 7 bases from J, leaving 14 bases between. Germline lookup yields CDR1 SGHTA and CDR2 FQGNSA. This CDR3 comprises 14 residues. The entire variable domain, with the rest obtained from reference TRBV7-2 and TRBJ2-1, is as follows: GAGVSQSPSNKVTEKGKDVELRCDPISGHTALYWYRQSLGQGLEFLIYFQGNSAPDKSGLPSDRFSAERTGGSVSTLTIQRTQQEDSAVYLCASSSDTRKNEQFFGPGTRLTVL.

This clonotype was observed many times. This sequence joins TRBV20-1 and TRBJ1-2, with 7 bases that match TRBD1. The length of the CDR3 is 11 residues. The V gene end was trimmed by 6 bases and the J gene end by 5 bases; junction bases not matched to a gene: 3. Germline V gene lookup returns CDR1 DFQATT and CDR2 SNEGSKA (reference sequence). The CDR3 DNA sequence: TGCAGTGCCGGGACAGCTTATGGCTACACCTTC. Translating gives CSAGTAYGYTF.

This clonotype was observed a few times. The V call is TRBV11-2, the J call TRBJ2-1; possibly TRBD1 for D (5 bases). Per the germline V gene, CDR1 is SGHAT and CDR2 is FQNNGV. CDR3 length: 13 amino acids. Trimming took off 5 bases at V and 3 bases at J, with 8 bases between the two ends. The CDR3 DNA sequence: TGTGCCAGCAGCCCGACAGTCTACAATGAGCAGTTCTTC. This gives the protein CASSPTVYNEQFF.

This clonotype was recorded at least ten times. This rearrangement joins TRBV12-3 or TRBV12-4 to TRBJ1-1; a possible D gene is TRBD1 (5 bases). This CDR3 region has 14 residues. The V end was cut by 7 bases, the J end by 5 bases, with 17 bases between. The CDR3 loop reads CASTINSGGTEAFF. The CDR3 DNA reads TGTGCCAGCACCATTAACTCGGGGGGAACTGAAGCTTTCTTT.

This clonotype showed up just a few times. The chain has TRBV3-1 and TRBJ2-1; D unclear. The V end was cut by 1 base, the J end by 7 bases, with 2 bases between. In germline, CDR1 is LGHDT, CDR2 YNNKEL (reference sequence). The CDR3 has 11 residues. The CDR3 protein is CASSQANEQFF. DNA for the CDR3: TGTGCCAGCAGCCAAGCAAATGAGCAGTTCTTC.

This chain joins TRBV27 and TRBJ2-7; TRBD1 matches at 7 bases. V shed 6 bases and J 4 bases; nucleotides not matched to a gene: 6. Germline V lookup: CDR1 MNHEY, CDR2 SMNVEV (reference sequence). The CDR3 runs to 13 residues. The CDR3 is CASSKVRGYEQYF. In nucleotides, the CDR3 is TGTGCCAGCAGCAAGGTCAGGGGGTACGAGCAGTACTTC.

The chain carries TRBV28 and TRBJ2-1; a possible D gene is TRBD1 (6 bases). This CDR3 is built from 14 residues. Looked up from germline, CDR1 is MDHEN and CDR2 is SYDVKM. Trimming took off 5 bases at V and 9 bases at J, with 17 bases between the two ends. The CDR3 DNA is TGTGCCAGCAGTCTTGGGACACTAGGTTTTGAGCAGTTCTTC. Translating gives CASSLGTLGFEQFF.

This clonotype was recorded a few times. V is TRBV2 and J is TRBJ2-7; D perhaps matches TRBD2 (5 bases). The germline V gene has CDR1 SNHLY and CDR2 FYNNEI. V lost 3 bases, J lost 13 bases, and 19 bases lay in between. This CDR3 contains 13 residues. CDR3 nucleotide sequence: TGTGCCAGCAGTGACGAACTAGTGGCCATCCTATACTTC. Translation gives CASSDELVAILYF.

V and J are TRBV11-2 and TRBJ2-2; a possible D gene is TRBD2 (5 bases). V was trimmed by 5 bases and J by 1 base, leaving 17 bases between them. CDR1 is SGHAT and CDR2 is FQNNGV in the germline V gene. CDR3 length: 17 amino acids. The CDR3: CASSLRLDYLNTGELFF. CDR3 DNA: TGTGCCAGCAGCCTTCGCTTAGACTACCTGAACACCGGGGAGCTGTTTTTT.

This clonotype was observed a handful of times. The germline gene is not matched at one end of the junction; a read error may be the cause. The rearrangement joins TRBV11-2 to TRBJ2-7, with TRBD2 identical over 7 bases. Germline CDR1 SGHAT, CDR2 FQNNGV. The CDR3 consists of 12 residues. DNA for the CDR3: TGTGCCAGCAGCTTAGATCAACTAGCGAGTATCTTC. Residues: CASSLDQLASIF.

Only a few counts were recorded for this clonotype. V is TRBV7-2 and J is TRBJ2-7, with D perhaps TRBD1 or TRBD2 (7 bases each). This CDR3 has 14 amino acids. From germline, CDR1 is SGHTA and CDR2 FQGNSA. V lost 3 bases and J 3 bases, leaving 12 bases between the germline ends. As DNA, the CDR3 is TGTGCCAGCAGCTTCAGGGGGGGAGACTACGAGCAGTACTTC. As protein: CASSFRGGDYEQYF.

This clonotype was seen only a few times. V and J are TRBV14 and TRBJ2-7; 8 bases fit TRBD1. This CDR3 region has 14 residues. Germline CDR1 is SGHDN and CDR2 is FVKESK. V shed 1 base, J shed 7 bases, and the junction held 6 bases outside the gene matches. The CDR3 region has the DNA TGTGCCAGCAGCCAAGTTCCGGACAGGGCGGAGCAGTACTTC. It encodes CASSQVPDRAEQYF.